Listed here are 8 T cell receptor beta chains from one sample, sequenced in a study of T cell repertoires in cytomegalovirus infection. TCRdb reanalysed the reads using MiXCR and keeps one entry per CDR3 protein. The sample comprises 250,000 or so distinct CDR3 sequences, over 15% of which are singletons, and approximately 51% rests with the top ten. Sequencing was performed on CD8+ T cells from PBMCs. Every receptor here comes from a human donor in good health (CMV status not recorded). Some clones in this sample may be carry-over from other donors' samples.

This clonotype was observed a few times. The chain has TRBV6-2 or TRBV6-3 and TRBJ2-3, with 7 positions matching TRBD1. CDR3 length: 14 residues. V dropped 5 bases and J dropped 8; count of bases not matched to a gene: 10. Germline V gives CDR1 MNHEY, CDR2 SVGEGT. CDR3 DNA sequence: TGTGCCAGCAGTGACCTCCGGGACAGATTTACGCAGTATTTT. Translated: CASSDLRDRFTQYF.

The J gene is TRBJ1-1, the V gene TRBV9; D call uncertain. Trimming took 0 bases from V and 0 from J, leaving 6 bases between them. The CDR3 has 14 residues. The germline gives CDR1 SGDLS, CDR2 YYNGEE. The CDR3 reads CASSVGALNTEAFF. The DNA of the CDR3 is TGTGCCAGCAGCGTAGGGGCACTGAACACTGAAGCTTTCTTT.

This clonotype was seen a few times. V and J are TRBV7-9 and TRBJ2-3, with TRBD2 identical over 7 bases. The germline V gene encodes CDR1 SEHNR and CDR2 FQNEAQ (reference sequence). The CDR3 consists of 15 residues. V lost 8 bases and J lost 4; bases outside the gene matches: 12. The CDR3 DNA is TGTGCCAGCGCGAACCCCCGGGGGGTCCCAGATACGCAGTATTTT. Protein sequence: CASANPRGVPDTQYF.

This clonotype was observed many times. The V call is TRBV7-6, the J call TRBJ2-3; D is tentatively TRBD1 or TRBD2 (5 bases each). V was cut by 4 bases and J by 1 base, with 9 bases left in between. The germline V gene encodes CDR1 SGHVS and CDR2 FNYEAQ. The CDR3 has 14 amino acids. In DNA, the CDR3 is TGTGCCAGCAGCTCGGGGCCCGGCACAGATACGCAGTATTTT. Encoded protein: CASSSGPGTDTQYF.

This clonotype occurred many times. The rearrangement uses TRBV6-5 and TRBJ1-1; D is undetermined. This CDR3 region has 16 residues. Trimming pared 0 bases from V and 2 bases from J, leaving 13 bases between. The V gene's germline CDR1 is MNHEY and CDR2 SVGAGI. CDR3 residues: CASSYSFTEGNTEAFF. As DNA, the CDR3 is TGTGCCAGCAGTTACTCGTTTACAGAAGGTAACACTGAAGCTTTCTTT.

The rearrangement links TRBV13 to TRBJ2-7; TRBD2 is a possible D gene (5 bases). The CDR3 is 12 residues long. Trimming removed 1 base at V and 9 bases at J, with 10 bases between. Germline V CDR1 and CDR2: PRHDT, FYEKMQ (reference sequence). The CDR3 coding sequence is TGTGCCAGCAGCTTAGACGGGGAAGGGCAGTACTTC. Residues: CASSLDGEGQYF.

The chain links TRBV2 to TRBJ2-3, with 8 bases fitting TRBD2. From germline, CDR1 is SNHLY and CDR2 FYNNEI. Germline trimming cut 1 base from V and 2 bases from J; bases unmatched to any gene: 5. The CDR3 loop spans 16 amino acids. The CDR3 nucleotides are TGTGCCAGCAGTGAAGAAGCGGGGGATTACACAGATACGCAGTATTTT. Protein: CASSEEAGDYTDTQYF.

In this sample, this clonotype turned up many times. This chain uses TRBV14 with TRBJ1-6; D is unclear. Germline loops: CDR1 SGHDN, CDR2 FVKESK. V lost 0 bases to trimming and J lost 5 bases, with 11 bases between them. CDR3 length equals 16 residues. DNA for the CDR3: TGTGCCAGCAGCCAAGATGGACCTCCCGATAATTCACCCCTCCACTTT. Translated: CASSQDGPPDNSPLHF.